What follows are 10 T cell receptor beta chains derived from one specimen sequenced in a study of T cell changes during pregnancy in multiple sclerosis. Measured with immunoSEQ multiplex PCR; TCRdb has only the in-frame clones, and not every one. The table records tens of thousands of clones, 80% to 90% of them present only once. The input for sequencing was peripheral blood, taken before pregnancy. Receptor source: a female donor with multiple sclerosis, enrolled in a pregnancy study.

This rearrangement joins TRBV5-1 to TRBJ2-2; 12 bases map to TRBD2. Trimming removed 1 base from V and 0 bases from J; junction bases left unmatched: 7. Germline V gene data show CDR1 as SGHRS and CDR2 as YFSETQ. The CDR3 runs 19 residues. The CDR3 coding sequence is TGCGCCAGCAGCTTGCACCCTAGCGGGGGGGCCGCGAACACCGGGGAGCTGTTTTTT. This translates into CASSLHPSGGAANTGELFF.

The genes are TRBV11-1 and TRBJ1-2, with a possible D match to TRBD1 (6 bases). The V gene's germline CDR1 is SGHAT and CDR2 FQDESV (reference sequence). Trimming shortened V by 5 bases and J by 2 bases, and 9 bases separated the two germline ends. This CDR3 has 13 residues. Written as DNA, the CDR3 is TGTGCCAGCAGCGCTACAGGGAACTATGGCTACACCTTC. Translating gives CASSATGNYGYTF.

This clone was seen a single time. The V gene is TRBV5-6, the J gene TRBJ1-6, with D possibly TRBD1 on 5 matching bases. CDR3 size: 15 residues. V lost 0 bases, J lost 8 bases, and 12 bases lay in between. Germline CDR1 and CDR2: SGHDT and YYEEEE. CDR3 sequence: CASSLAGGRHSPLHF. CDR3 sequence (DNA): TGTGCCAGCAGCTTGGCGGGGGGAAGGCATTCACCCCTCCACTTT. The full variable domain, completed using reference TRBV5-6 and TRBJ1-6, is DAGVTQSPTHLIKTRGQQVTLRCSPKSGHDTVSWYQQALGQGPQFIFQYYEEEERQRGNFPDRFSGHQFPNYSSELNVNALLLGDSALYLCASSLAGGRHSPLHFGNGTRLTVT.

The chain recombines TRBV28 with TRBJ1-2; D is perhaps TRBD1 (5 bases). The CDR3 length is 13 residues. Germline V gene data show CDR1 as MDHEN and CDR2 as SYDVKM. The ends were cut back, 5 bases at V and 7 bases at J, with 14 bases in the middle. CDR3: CASSIVGRGGYTF. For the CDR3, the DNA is TGTGCCAGCAGTATAGTTGGGAGGGGTGGCTACACCTTC.

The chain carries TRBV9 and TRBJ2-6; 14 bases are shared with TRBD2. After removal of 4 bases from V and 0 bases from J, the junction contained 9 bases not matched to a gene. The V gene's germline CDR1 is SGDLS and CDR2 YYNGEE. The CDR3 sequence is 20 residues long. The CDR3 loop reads CASSRQGLAGVSSGANVLTF. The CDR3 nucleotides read TGTGCCAGCAGCAGACAGGGACTAGCGGGGGTTAGCTCTGGGGCCAACGTCCTGACTTTC.

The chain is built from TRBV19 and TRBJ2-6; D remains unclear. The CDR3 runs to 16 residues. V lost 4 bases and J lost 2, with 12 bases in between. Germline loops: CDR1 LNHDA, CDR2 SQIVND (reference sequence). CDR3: CASSSDTVTGANVLTF. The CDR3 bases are TGTGCCAGTAGTAGTGACACGGTCACTGGGGCCAACGTCCTGACTTTC.

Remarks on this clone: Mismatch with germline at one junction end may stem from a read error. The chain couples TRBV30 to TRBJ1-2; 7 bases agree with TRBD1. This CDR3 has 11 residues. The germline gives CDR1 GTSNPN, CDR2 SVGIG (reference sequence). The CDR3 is CAWSIYRDSIF. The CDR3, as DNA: TGTGCCTGGTCAATCTACCGGGACAGCATTTTC.

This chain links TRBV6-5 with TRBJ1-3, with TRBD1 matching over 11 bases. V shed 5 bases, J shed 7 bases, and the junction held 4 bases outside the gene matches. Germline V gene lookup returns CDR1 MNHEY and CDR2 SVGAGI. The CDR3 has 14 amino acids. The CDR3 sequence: CASSQGTGGNTIYF. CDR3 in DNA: TGTGCCAGCAGTCAAGGGACAGGGGGGAACACCATATATTTT.

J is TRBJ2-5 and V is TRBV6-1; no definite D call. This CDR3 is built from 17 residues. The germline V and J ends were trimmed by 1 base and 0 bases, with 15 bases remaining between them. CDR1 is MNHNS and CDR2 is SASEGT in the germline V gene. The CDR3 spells CASSEGVAPGYQETQYF. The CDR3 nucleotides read TGTGCCAGCAGTGAAGGGGTAGCCCCCGGTTACCAAGAGACCCAGTACTTC.

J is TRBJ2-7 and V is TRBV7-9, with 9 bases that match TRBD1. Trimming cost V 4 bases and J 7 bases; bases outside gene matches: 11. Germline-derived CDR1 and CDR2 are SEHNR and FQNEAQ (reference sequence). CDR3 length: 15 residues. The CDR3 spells CASSWGTGSHGEQYF. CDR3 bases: TGTGCCAGCAGCTGGGGGACAGGGTCCCATGGAGAGCAGTACTTC. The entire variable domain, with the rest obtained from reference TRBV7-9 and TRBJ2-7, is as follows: DTGVSQNPRHKITKRGQNVTFRCDPISEHNRLYWYRQTLGQGPEFLTYFQNEAQLEKSRLLSDRFSAERPKGSFSTLEIQRTEQGDSAMYLCASSWGTGSHGEQYFGPGTRLTVT.